This T cell receptor (beta chain) was identified during a study of blood T cell repertoires in COVID-19. As for the study in general: The cDNA or gDNA used as material had been derived from T cells, B-cell-depleted T cells, or PBMCs.

The assay was immunoSEQ multiplex PCR, and TCRdb's table has in-frame clones only and misses some. This table has 130,000 to 150,000 clones, more than 75% appearing once. Trimming cost V 5 bases and J 5 bases, with 10 bases left between them. Germline V lookup: CDR1 SGHTA, CDR2 FQGNSA. The CDR3 sequence is 13 residues long. J is TRBJ1-5 and V is TRBV7-2; a possible D gene is TRBD1 (5 bases). This clonotype was obtained from a man in his 60s with acute or convalescent COVID-19. Sequences were obtained from peripheral blood. CDR3 sequence reads: CASSPDIDQPQHF. The CDR3 DNA follows: TGTGCCAGCAGCCCGGACATAGATCAGCCCCAGCATTTT.